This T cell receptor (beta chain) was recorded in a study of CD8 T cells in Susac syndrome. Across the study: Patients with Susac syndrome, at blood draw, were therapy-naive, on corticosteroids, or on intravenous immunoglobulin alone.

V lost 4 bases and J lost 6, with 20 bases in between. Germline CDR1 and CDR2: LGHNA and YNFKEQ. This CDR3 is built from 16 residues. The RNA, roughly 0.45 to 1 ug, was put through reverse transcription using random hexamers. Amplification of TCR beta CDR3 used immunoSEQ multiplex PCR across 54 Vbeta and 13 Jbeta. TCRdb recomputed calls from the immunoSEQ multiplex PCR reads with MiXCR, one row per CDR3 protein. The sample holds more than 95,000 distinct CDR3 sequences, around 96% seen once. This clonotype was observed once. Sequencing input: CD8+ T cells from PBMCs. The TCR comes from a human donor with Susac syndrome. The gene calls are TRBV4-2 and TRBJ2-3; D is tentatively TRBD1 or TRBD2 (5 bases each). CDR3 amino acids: CASSLQPGTTEDTQYF. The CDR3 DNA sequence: TGTGCCAGCAGCCTCCAACCCGGGACGACGGAGGATACGCAGTATTTT.